Sequencing of this T cell receptor (beta chain) was carried out in a study of control samples from healthy donors and cancer patients. This clone was observed a few times. The CDR3 consists of 17 residues. V lost 3 bases to trimming and J lost 4 bases, with 20 bases between them. Germline-derived CDR1 and CDR2 are KGHSH and LQKENI. TCRdb keeps only in-frame clones here, not all; method: immunoSEQ multiplex PCR. The sample lists 390,000 or so clones, over 75% occurring once. The TCR was taken from a man aged 35 to 55 with head and neck cancer. Input material: PBMCs. V usage is TRBV18 and J usage is TRBJ2-3; tentative D call: TRBD2 (6 bases). The CDR3 spells CASSPYRLGGVADTQYF. The DNA of the CDR3 is TGTGCCAGCTCACCGTATAGACTAGGAGGAGTCGCAGATACGCAGTATTTT.